These T cell receptor beta chains were read from a single sample in a study of T-cell reconstitution after alpha-beta-depleted transplantation in children. TCRdb passed the PCR reads through MiXCR, listing each CDR3 protein once. Here the sample spans about 640,000 distinct CDR3 sequences, about 15% being singletons. The sample was PBMCs from the stem cell graft donor, taken from the stem cell graft. Source of these receptors: a human donor who donated a stem cell graft to a child with acute myeloid leukemia. Both conserved end residues are part of each CDR3. D genes are given only for firm matches. Not all rows give a size; the values are once, few, many and, for expanded clones, a class.

J gene | D gene | V gene | clone size | CDR3 DNA | CDR3 protein
TRBJ2-2 | - | TRBV11-2 | - | TGTGCCAGCAGCGCTCACGGGGGGCCCTATTTGAACACCGGGGAGCTGTTTTTT | CASSAHGGPYLNTGELFF
TRBJ2-5 | TRBD2 | TRBV28 | few | TGTGCCAGCATGGAGGGGAGTCGACTAGCGGGATACCAAGAGACCCAGTACTTC | CASMEGSRLAGYQETQYF
TRBJ2-2 | - | TRBV4-3 | few | TGCGCCAGCAGCCAAGTACCCAACACCGGGGAGCTGTTTTTT | CASSQVPNTGELFF
TRBJ1-2 | TRBD1 | TRBV28 | many | TGTGCCAGCCTACAGGGGGGCTATGGCTACACCTTC | CASLQGGYGYTF
TRBJ1-1 | - | TRBV10-3 | many | TGTGCCATCAGTGGATCCGGGACACCTTACACTGAAGCTTTCTTT | CAISGSGTPYTEAFF
TRBJ1-4 | TRBD1 | TRBV20-1 | many | TGCAGTGCTCCTAACGACAGGGCAGCGGAAAAACTGTTTTTT | CSAPNDRAAEKLFF
TRBJ1-1 | - | TRBV6-5 | - | TGTGCCAGCAGCCGTTATAGCTGGGGGCCTATGAACACTGAAGCTTTCTTT | CASSRYSWGPMNTEAFF
TRBJ2-1 | TRBD2 | TRBV20-1 | - | TGCAGTGCCGGGACTAGCGGGGTTACCTACAATGAGCAGTTCTTC | CSAGTSGVTYNEQFF
TRBJ1-6 | - | TRBV20-1 | few | TGCAGTGCTACCTCTGACCGGGACCGAGACTATAATTCACCCCTCCACTTT | CSATSDRDRDYNSPLHF
TRBJ1-5 | - | TRBV4-1 | - | TGCGCCAGCAGCCCGGAGGAAGGGGAGGTAAATCAGCCCCAGCATTTT | CASSPEEGEVNQPQHF
TRBJ2-1 | - | TRBV7-2 | few | TGTGCGAGCGCGGGCCAGAGGTACAATGAGCAGTTCTTC | CASAGQRYNEQFF
TRBJ2-7 | - | TRBV20-1 | many | TGCAGTGCTAGAGATCTGAACCGACCGACCTACGAGCAGTACTTC | CSARDLNRPTYEQYF
TRBJ2-4 | - | TRBV12-3/TRBV12-4 | few | TGTGCCAGCAGCCTTCCGGGTTACTTAGCCAAAAACATTCAGTACTTC | CASSLPGYLAKNIQYF
TRBJ1-6 | - | TRBV20-1 | many | TGCAGTGCTAGTGAGGTTCGGCAGGGTATTTCACCCCTCCACTTT | CSASEVRQGISPLHF
TRBJ2-2 | - | TRBV10-1 | few | TGCGCCAGCAGTGAACGGGGGACCGGGGAGCTGTTTTTT | CASSERGTGELFF
TRBJ2-5 | TRBD2 | TRBV7-6 | many | TGTGCCAGCTTAGGGGTTCGGACTAGCGGGGGGGGACAAGAGACCCAGTACTTC | CASLGVRTSGGGQETQYF
TRBJ2-2 | TRBD2 | TRBV4-2 | - | TGTGCCAGCAGCCGGAACCGGGGGGGCGCGAACACCGGGGAGCTGTTTTTT | CASSRNRGGANTGELFF
TRBJ2-3 | - | TRBV5-1 | many | TGCGCCAGCAGCTTCGAGGACTCCACCGGGCAGTATTTT | CASSFEDSTGQYF
TRBJ1-6 | TRBD1 | TRBV5-5 | many | TGTGCCAGCAGCTTTTCAGGGGGCGCTAATTCACCCCTCCACTTT | CASSFSGGANSPLHF
TRBJ2-4 | - | TRBV20-1 | few | TGCAGTGCTAGAGTCCGGTTAGCCAAAAACATTCAGTACTTC | CSARVRLAKNIQYF
TRBJ1-5 | - | TRBV2 | - | TGTGCCAGCAGTGAGGATAGTTCCTTCAATCAGCCCCAGCATTTT | CASSEDSSFNQPQHF
TRBJ1-2 | - | TRBV7-8 | many | TGTGCCAGCAGCGTTCGCGACGGACGCTTGGGCTACACCTTC | CASSVRDGRLGYTF
TRBJ1-3 | - | TRBV20-1 | - | TGCAGTGCTAGATACCCGGGACCGATATTCTCTGGAAACACCATATATTTT | CSARYPGPIFSGNTIYF
TRBJ2-3 | TRBD1 | TRBV20-1 | few | TGCAGTGCTCCACGGACAGGCTGGCCAGATACGCAGTATTTT | CSAPRTGWPDTQYF
TRBJ2-1 | TRBD1 | TRBV20-1 | many | TGCAGTGCTAGGGCAGGGGGCGAGCGTAATGAGCAGTTCTTC | CSARAGGERNEQFF
TRBJ2-1 | - | TRBV20-1 | many | TGCAGTGCTAGTCCCAGACTCTCCTACAATGAGCAGTTCTTC | CSASPRLSYNEQFF
TRBJ2-3 | - | TRBV20-1 | many | TGCAGTGCTAGAGAGGGGGGCCGAAGCACAGATACGCAGTATTTT | CSAREGGRSTDTQYF